This TCR beta chain was recovered during a study of blood T cell repertoires in COVID-19. Study details: Specimens from acute and convalescent COVID-19 originated in the United States, Italy and Spain. The analysed material was cDNA or gDNA that came from T cells, B-cell-depleted T cells, or PBMCs.

As originally analysed: The assay estimated nucleated cells by amplifying reference gene primers. Repertoires were generated with immunoSEQ multiplex PCR, while TCRdb's copy carries only in-frame clones and drops some. V and J calls and clone size come straight from that table; D and trimming were deduced from the DNA. Altogether about 160,000 clones are present, around 87% being singletons, with the ten largest covering about 9.3%. Seattle patient enrollment occurred during active infection, with longitudinal follow-up thereafter. The CDR3 covers 16 residues. Per the germline V gene, CDR1 is SGHRS and CDR2 is YFSETQ. V lost 0 bases to trimming and J lost 2 bases; unmatched junction nucleotides: 5.

Sequencing was performed on peripheral blood. The source of this sequence is a woman aged 70-85 years with COVID-19, enrolled during active disease. The chain uses TRBV5-1 and TRBJ2-3; 8 nucleotides agree with TRBD2. CDR3 in amino acids: CASSLGSGGSTDTQYF. Written as DNA, the CDR3 is TGCGCCAGCAGCTTGGGGAGCGGGGGCTCCACAGATACGCAGTATTTT.